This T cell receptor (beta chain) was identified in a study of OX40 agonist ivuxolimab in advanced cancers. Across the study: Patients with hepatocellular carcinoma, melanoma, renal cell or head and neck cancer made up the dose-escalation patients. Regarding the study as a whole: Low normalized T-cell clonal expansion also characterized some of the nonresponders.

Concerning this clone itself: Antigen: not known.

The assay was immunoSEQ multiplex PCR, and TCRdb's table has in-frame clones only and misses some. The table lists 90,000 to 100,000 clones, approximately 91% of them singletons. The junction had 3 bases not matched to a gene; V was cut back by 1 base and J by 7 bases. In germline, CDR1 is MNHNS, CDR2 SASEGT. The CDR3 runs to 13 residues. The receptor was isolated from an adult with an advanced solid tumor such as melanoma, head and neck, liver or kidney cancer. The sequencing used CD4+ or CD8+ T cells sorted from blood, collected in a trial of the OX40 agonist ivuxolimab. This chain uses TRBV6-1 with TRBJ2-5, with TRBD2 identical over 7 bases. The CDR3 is CASSEVGEGTQYF. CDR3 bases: TGTGCCAGCAGTGAAGTCGGGGAGGGGACCCAGTACTTC.